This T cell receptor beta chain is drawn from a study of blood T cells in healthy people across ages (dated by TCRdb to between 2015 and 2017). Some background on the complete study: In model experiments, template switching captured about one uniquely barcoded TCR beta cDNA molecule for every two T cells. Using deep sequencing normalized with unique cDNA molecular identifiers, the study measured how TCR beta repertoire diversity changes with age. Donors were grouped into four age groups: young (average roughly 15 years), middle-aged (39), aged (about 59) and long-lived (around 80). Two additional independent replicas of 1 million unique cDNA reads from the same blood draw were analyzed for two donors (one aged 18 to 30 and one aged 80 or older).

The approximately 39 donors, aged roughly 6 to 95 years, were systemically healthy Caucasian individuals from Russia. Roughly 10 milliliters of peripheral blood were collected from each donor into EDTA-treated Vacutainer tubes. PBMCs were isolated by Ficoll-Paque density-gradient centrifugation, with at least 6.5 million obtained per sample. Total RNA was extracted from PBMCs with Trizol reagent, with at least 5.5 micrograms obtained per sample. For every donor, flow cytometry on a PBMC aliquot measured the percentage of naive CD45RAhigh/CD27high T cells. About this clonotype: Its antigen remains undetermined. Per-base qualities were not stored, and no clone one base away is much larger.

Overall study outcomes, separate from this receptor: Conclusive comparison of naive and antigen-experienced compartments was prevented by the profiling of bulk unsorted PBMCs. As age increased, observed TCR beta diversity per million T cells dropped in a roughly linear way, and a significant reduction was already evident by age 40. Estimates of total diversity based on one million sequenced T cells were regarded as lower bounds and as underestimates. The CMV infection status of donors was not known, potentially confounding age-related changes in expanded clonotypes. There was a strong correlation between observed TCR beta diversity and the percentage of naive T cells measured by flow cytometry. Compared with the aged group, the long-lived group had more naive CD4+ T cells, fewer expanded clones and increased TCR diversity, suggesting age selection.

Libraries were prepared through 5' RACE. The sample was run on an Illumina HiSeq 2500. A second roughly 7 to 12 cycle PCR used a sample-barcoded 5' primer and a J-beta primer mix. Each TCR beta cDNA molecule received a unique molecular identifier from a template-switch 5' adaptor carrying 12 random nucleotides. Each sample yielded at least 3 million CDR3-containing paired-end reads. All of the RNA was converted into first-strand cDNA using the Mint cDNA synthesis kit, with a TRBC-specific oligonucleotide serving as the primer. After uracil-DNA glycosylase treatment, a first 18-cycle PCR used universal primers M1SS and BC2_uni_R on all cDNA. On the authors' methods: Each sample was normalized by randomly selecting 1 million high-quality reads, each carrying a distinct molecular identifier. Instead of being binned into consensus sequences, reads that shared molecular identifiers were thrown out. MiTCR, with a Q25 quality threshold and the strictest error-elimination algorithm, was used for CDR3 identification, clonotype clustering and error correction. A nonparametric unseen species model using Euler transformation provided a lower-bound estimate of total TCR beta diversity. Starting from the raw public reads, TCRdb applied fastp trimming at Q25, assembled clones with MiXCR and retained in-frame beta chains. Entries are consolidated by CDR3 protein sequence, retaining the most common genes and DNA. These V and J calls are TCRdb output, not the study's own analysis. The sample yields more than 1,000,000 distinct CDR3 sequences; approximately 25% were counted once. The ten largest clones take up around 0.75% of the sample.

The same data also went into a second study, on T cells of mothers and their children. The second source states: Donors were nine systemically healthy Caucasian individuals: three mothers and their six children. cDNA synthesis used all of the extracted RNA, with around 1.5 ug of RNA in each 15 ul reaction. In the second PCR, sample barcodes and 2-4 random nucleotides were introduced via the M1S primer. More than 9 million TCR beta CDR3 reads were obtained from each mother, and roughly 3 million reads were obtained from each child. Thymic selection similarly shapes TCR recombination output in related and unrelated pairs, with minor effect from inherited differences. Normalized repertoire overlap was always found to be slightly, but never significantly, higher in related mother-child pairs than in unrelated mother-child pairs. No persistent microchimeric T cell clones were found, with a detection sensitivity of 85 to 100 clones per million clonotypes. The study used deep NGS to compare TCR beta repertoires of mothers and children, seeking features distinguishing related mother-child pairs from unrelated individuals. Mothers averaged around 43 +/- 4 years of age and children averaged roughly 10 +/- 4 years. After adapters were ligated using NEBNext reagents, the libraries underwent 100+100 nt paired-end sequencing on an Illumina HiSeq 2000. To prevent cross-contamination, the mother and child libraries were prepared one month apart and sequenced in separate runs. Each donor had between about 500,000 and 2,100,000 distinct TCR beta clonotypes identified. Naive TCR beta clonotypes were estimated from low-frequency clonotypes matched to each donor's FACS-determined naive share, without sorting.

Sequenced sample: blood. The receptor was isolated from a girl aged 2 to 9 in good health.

The DNA reads as follows: TGTGCCAGCAGCCCTCAGGGTACCATCATTCAGTACTTC. This sequence encodes CASSPQGTIIQYF. This sequence uses TRBV27 and TRBJ2-4, and TRBD1 may be the D gene, going by 5 matching bases. V is cut by 6 bases and J by 9 bases, and the space between the germline ends is 15 bases. From the germline V gene (reference sequence), CDR1 is MNHEY and CDR2 is SMNVEV. The CDR3 measures 13 amino acids from cysteine to phenylalanine. Left in the record is the CDR3 DNA by itself, 39 bases read in frame from the first base.